Each of the 21 T cell receptor beta chains below was sequenced from the same sample in a study of T-cell reconstitution after alpha-beta-depleted transplantation in children. Unique molecular identifiers were incorporated into the prepared TCRbeta library. TCRdb re-called the PCR reads with MiXCR, one entry per CDR3 protein. The sample includes hundreds of thousands of distinct CDR3 sequences, about 16% of them seen just once. The sequences come from PBMCs, mostly from graft donor cells, collected 360 days after TCRalphabeta/CD19-depleted stem cell transplant. These receptors were taken from a male patient between 2 and 15 years old who had a stem cell transplant for acute lymphoblastic leukemia, so the T cells may come from the graft donor.

Only a few counts were recorded for this clonotype. The rearrangement uses TRBV4-3 and TRBJ2-2; 14 bases fit TRBD2. CDR1 and CDR2 (germline): LGHNA, YSLEER. V was clipped by 3 bases and J by 0 bases; unmatched bases: 3. This CDR3 is 18 amino acids long. The CDR3 DNA follows: TGCGCCAGCAGCCAGGGACTAGCGGGAGTACCGAACACCGGGGAGCTGTTTTTT. Translation gives CASSQGLAGVPNTGELFF.

The table lists this clonotype with a few counts. The rearrangement uses TRBV21-1 and TRBJ1-1; TRBD1, the table's D call, was not compared with the DNA. TRBV21-1 is marked as a pseudogene. This CDR3 has 16 amino acids. In DNA, the CDR3 is TGTGCCAGCAGTCATACACAGGGGGCGTCGGACACTGAAGCTTTCTTT. Protein: CASSHTQGASDTEAFF.

This clonotype showed up many times. The V gene is TRBV12-3 or TRBV12-4, the J gene TRBJ2-3; the D is unclear. This CDR3 comprises 15 residues. The germline V and J ends were trimmed by 3 bases and 2 bases, with 12 bases remaining between them. CDR3 in DNA: TGTGCCAGCAGTTTTTGGCAGGATCACACAGATACGCAGTATTTT. Translation gives CASSFWQDHTDTQYF.

The rearrangement joins TRBV2 to TRBJ1-1; 9 bases fit TRBD1. J lost 10 bases, V lost 6 bases, and 6 bases had no gene match. This CDR3 is 12 amino acids long. Per the germline V gene, CDR1 is SNHLY and CDR2 is FYNNEI. The CDR3 DNA follows: TGTGCCAGCAGCGAACAGGGGGCGCGAGCTTTCTTT. This codes for CASSEQGARAFF.

The chain recombines TRBV20-1 with TRBJ2-5; 8 positions match TRBD1. The CDR3 covers 13 residues. The trim removed 5 bases at V and 5 bases at J, leaving 7 bases unmatched. In germline, CDR1 is DFQATT, CDR2 SNEGSKA (reference sequence). The CDR3 sequence is CSAEGDRGETQYF. CDR3 bases: TGCAGTGCTGAGGGAGACAGGGGCGAGACCCAGTACTTC.

This clonotype was detected only a few times. This chain uses TRBV28 with TRBJ2-7; no reliable D call. The CDR3 covers 15 residues. V lost 5 bases and J 4 bases, leaving 18 bases between the germline ends. Germline lookup yields CDR1 MDHEN and CDR2 SYDVKM. The CDR3 region has the DNA TGTGCCAGCAGTCTGCTCCAGTACCAGTTGTACGAGCAGTACTTC. This encodes CASSLLQYQLYEQYF.

Concerning this clonotype itself: A much larger clone differs from this one at a single base, so this may be a read error. V is TRBV7-6 and J is TRBJ2-1; 8 bases agree with TRBD2. CDR1 and CDR2 from the germline V gene are SGHVS and FNYEAQ. The CDR3 is 18 residues long. V was clipped by 5 bases and J by 8 bases; unmatched bases: 20. The CDR3 nucleotides read TGTGCCAGCAGCCCCGGACCAGCGGGAGCCATCCTTGCGTATGAGCAGTTCTTC. It specifies CASSPGPAGAILAYEQFF.

This clonotype was observed a handful of times. This chain joins TRBV4-3 and TRBJ2-1, with D uncertain. The germline V gene has CDR1 LGHNA and CDR2 YSLEER. CDR3 length equals 12 residues. Trimming pared 5 bases from V and 8 bases from J, leaving 10 bases between. CDR3 in amino acids: CASSRVGDEQFF. The CDR3 bases are TGCGCCAGCAGCAGGGTTGGGGATGAGCAGTTCTTC.

There are a few counts of this clonotype. For the CDR3, the DNA is TGCAGCGTTTCGATAGCCAAAAACATTCAGTACTTC. Residues: CSVSIAKNIQYF. V is TRBV29-1 and J is TRBJ2-4; D uncertain. CDR3 length: 12 amino acids. V gave up 5 bases and J gave up 0 bases, with 5 bases separating them. Germline V lookup: CDR1 SQVTM, CDR2 ANQGSEA.

This clonotype was detected ten times or more. The rearrangement links TRBV7-2 to TRBJ2-7, with D tentatively TRBD1 (6 bases). V shed 2 bases and J shed 4 bases, with 12 bases lying between them. CDR3 length: 14 amino acids. Germline V CDR1 and CDR2: SGHTA, FQGNSA. The CDR3 is CASSLLGGLYEQYF. CDR3 DNA: TGTGCCAGCAGCTTACTTGGGGGCTTATACGAGCAGTACTTC. Combining the CDR3 with reference TRBV7-2 and TRBJ2-7 gives the whole variable domain GAGVSQSPSNKVTEKGKDVELRCDPISGHTALYWYRQSLGQGLEFLIYFQGNSAPDKSGLPSDRFSAERTGGSVSTLTIQRTQQEDSAVYLCASSLLGGLYEQYFGPGTRLTVT.

This chain uses TRBV5-1 with TRBJ1-6; 8 bases map to TRBD1. The CDR3 covers 14 residues. Per germline, CDR1 SGHRS and CDR2 YFSETQ. J was trimmed by 9 bases and V by 4 bases; bases with no gene match: 6. Here the CDR3 DNA reads TGCGCCAGCAGCGGCGGGACAGGCGCTTCACCCCTCCACTTT. It is translated as CASSGGTGASPLHF.

The rearrangement links TRBV28 to TRBJ2-4; D is unclear. CDR3 length: 18 amino acids. The V gene lost 3 bases and the J gene lost 7 bases, with 25 bases spanning the gap. CDR1 is MDHEN and CDR2 is SYDVKM in the germline V gene. This chain's CDR3 is CASSFAPRLVGDLNIQYF. The CDR3 nucleotides read TGTGCCAGCAGTTTTGCCCCTCGTCTTGTCGGCGACCTTAACATTCAGTACTTC.

The chain joins TRBV12-3 or TRBV12-4 to TRBJ2-7; tentative D call: TRBD2 (5 bases). The length of the CDR3 is 14 residues. V dropped 4 bases and J dropped 3 bases, with 13 bases sitting between them. The CDR3 DNA is TGTGCCAGCAGTTATCACACGGGATTCTACGAGCAGTACTTC. This encodes CASSYHTGFYEQYF.

The chain recombines TRBV29-1 with TRBJ2-5, with 7 bases lining up with TRBD1. J was trimmed by 4 bases and V by 4 bases; bases with no gene match: 6. Per germline, CDR1 SQVTM and CDR2 ANQGSEA. The length of the CDR3 is 13 residues. CDR3 sequence: CSVASSGGETQYF. DNA of the CDR3: TGCAGCGTTGCTTCTTCAGGGGGAGAGACCCAGTACTTC. The full variable domain, with the rest looked up from reference TRBV29-1 and TRBJ2-5, is SAVISQKPSRDICQRGTSLTIQCQVDSQVTMMFWYRQQPGQSLTLIATANQGSEATYESGFVIDKFPISRPNLTFSTLTVSNMSPEDSSIYLCSVASSGGETQYFGPGTRLLVL.

V usage is TRBV28 and J usage is TRBJ1-2, with D possibly TRBD1 on 6 matching bases. V was shortened by 5 bases and J by 3 bases, with 25 bases between the two germline ends. The germline gives CDR1 MDHEN, CDR2 SYDVKM. The CDR3 contains 18 residues. The CDR3 sequence is CASSVAPTGTTIYYGYTF. CDR3 coding DNA: TGTGCCAGCAGTGTTGCTCCGACAGGTACCACCATTTACTATGGCTACACCTTC.

In this sample, this clonotype turned up many times. This rearrangement joins TRBV12-3 or TRBV12-4 to TRBJ2-3; a possible D gene is TRBD2 (5 bases). V was pared by 5 bases and J by 1 base, with 7 bases between. This CDR3 spans 13 amino acids. CDR3 sequence reads: CASSLSGTDTQYF. The CDR3 DNA reads as TGTGCCAGCAGTCTTAGCGGCACAGATACGCAGTATTTT.

This clonotype has just a few counts. This chain links TRBV5-6 with TRBJ2-5; 12 bases are shared with TRBD2. CDR1 is SGHDT and CDR2 is YYEEEE in the germline V gene. The CDR3 contains 16 residues. V lost 0 bases, J lost 6 bases, and 6 bases stayed unmatched. CDR3 loop: CASSLGLAGDKKTQYF. DNA for the CDR3: TGTGCCAGCAGCTTGGGACTAGCGGGAGATAAGAAGACCCAGTACTTC.

V gene TRBV3-1 combines with J gene TRBJ2-7; 9 bases match TRBD1. J lost 7 bases, V lost 0 bases, and 10 bases had no gene match. Germline V gene lookup returns CDR1 LGHDT and CDR2 YNNKEL (reference sequence). This CDR3 is built from 16 residues. CDR3 in DNA: TGTGCCAGCAGCCAAGATCGGGACAGGGAAAACAGAGAGCAGTACTTC. Protein: CASSQDRDRENREQYF.

This clonotype occurred many times. The rearrangement links TRBV12-3 or TRBV12-4 to TRBJ1-4; D unresolved. The CDR3 covers 15 residues. Trimming removed 6 bases from V and 6 bases from J, with 17 bases in between. CDR3 protein: CASSRLLDGDEKLFF. As DNA, the CDR3 is TGTGCCAGCAGCCGACTTTTGGACGGGGATGAAAAACTGTTTTTT.

This clonotype occurred a few times. The chain uses TRBV6-2 or TRBV6-3 and TRBJ2-1; D gene ambiguous. Germline V gene sequence: CDR1 MNHEY, CDR2 SVGEGT. The V end lost 4 bases, the J end lost 5 bases, and 15 bases lay between the germline ends. This CDR3 is 15 amino acids long. The CDR3 sequence is CASSSRSEWDNEQFF. In DNA, the CDR3 is TGTGCCAGCAGTTCCCGGTCGGAGTGGGACAATGAGCAGTTCTTC.

The table lists this clonotype with a few counts. The chain has TRBV27 and TRBJ2-7, with TRBD2 as a possible D gene (5 bases). V was cut by 0 bases and J by 3 bases, with 12 bases left in between. This CDR3 has 15 amino acids. CDR1 is MNHEY, CDR2 SMNVEV, per germline (reference sequence). The CDR3 DNA sequence: TGTGCCAGCAGTTTATCGGAGGCTTCCAGCTACGAGCAGTACTTC. This gives the protein CASSLSEASSYEQYF.